Sequencing of this T cell receptor (beta chain) was carried out in a study of control samples from healthy donors and cancer patients. Sequencing used immunoSEQ multiplex PCR; TCRdb keeps in-frame clones, though not all of them. Of 200,000 to 250,000 clones detected, 85% to 95% appear once; the ten largest clones hold over 1.2%. This CDR3 comprises 17 residues. Trimming stripped 2 bases from V and 0 bases from J, with 16 bases between. Germline V lookup: CDR1 MGHDK, CDR2 SYGVNS. The clonotype was recovered from a man between 45 and 60 years old in good health. The sequencing sample was made of blood. This sequence joins TRBV25-1 and TRBJ1-2, with D perhaps TRBD1 (5 bases). In nucleotides, the CDR3 is TGTGCCAGCAGTGAAGCCGGGACGGCTGGAGCTAACTATGGCTACACCTTC. Protein: CASSEAGTAGANYGYTF.